The T cell receptor (beta chain) under discussion was sequenced for a study of blood T cell repertoires in COVID-19. Study summary: Samples came from the United States, Italy and Spain, spanning acute and convalescent COVID-19. PBMCs, B-cell-depleted T cells, or T cells were the source of the cDNA or gDNA that made up the material.

Repertoires were generated with immunoSEQ multiplex PCR, while TCRdb's copy carries only in-frame clones and drops some. The sample shows roughly 250,000 clones, around nine tenths of them seen only once. The CDR3 length is 17 residues. Individuals drawn from under 30 US areas were roughly 18 to 95 years old. Grouping used clinical history reported by participants in a survey and questionnaire. Sequencing was carried out using PBMCs or T cells enriched from blood (not recorded which). The chain is built from TRBV21-1 and TRBJ2-5; the table's TRBD2 call for D was not verified on the DNA. TRBV21-1 is deemed a pseudogene. This sequence was found in a woman aged 40 to 49 who had been exposed to COVID-19. Here the CDR3 reads CASSKGLAGGPGETQYF. CDR3 nucleotides: TGTGCCAGCAGCAAAGGCCTAGCGGGAGGGCCTGGAGAGACCCAGTACTTC.